This T cell receptor beta chain was sequenced in a study of PD-L1 blockade in urothelial cancer. About the research overall: Males with bladder-origin urothelial cancer constituted about 85% of the roughly 30 patients. Researchers looked at the blood 3 weeks (second dose) and 6 weeks after treatment began.

CDR1 is LNHDA and CDR2 is SQIVND in the germline V gene (reference sequence). CDR3 size: 14 residues. Unmatched junction bases numbered 4, after V lost 5 bases and J lost 3 bases. PCRs each included synthetic TCR analog templates spiked in. The repertoire was sequenced with immunoSEQ multiplex PCR; TCRdb's copy has only in-frame clones and lacks some. In the table there are about 41,000 clones, 82% of which are singletons. V and J are TRBV19 and TRBJ2-5; TRBD2 aligns across 9 bases. The specimen was PBMCs, collected around atezolizumab (anti-PD-L1) treatment. The receptor was derived from a man aged 60 to 69 with urothelial cancer. The CDR3: CASSRWTSEETQYF. The CDR3 region has the DNA TGTGCCAGTAGTCGATGGACTAGCGAAGAGACCCAGTACTTC.